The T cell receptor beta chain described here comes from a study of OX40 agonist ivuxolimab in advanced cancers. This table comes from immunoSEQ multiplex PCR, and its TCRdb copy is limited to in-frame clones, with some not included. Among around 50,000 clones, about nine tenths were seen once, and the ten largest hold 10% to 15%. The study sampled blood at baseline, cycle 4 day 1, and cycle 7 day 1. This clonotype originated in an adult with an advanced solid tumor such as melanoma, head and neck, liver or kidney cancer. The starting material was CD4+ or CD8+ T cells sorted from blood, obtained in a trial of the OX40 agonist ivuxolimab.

The CDR3 coding sequence is TGCGCCAGCAGCCAAGCCCTCCCGGACAGCCTTCACACAGATACGCAGTATTTT. This gives the protein CASSQALPDSLHTDTQYF. The rearrangement uses TRBV4-1 and TRBJ2-3, with a tentative D call TRBD1 (6 bases). Trimming removed 1 base at V and 2 bases at J, with 19 bases between. Germline V CDR1 and CDR2: MGHRA, YSYEKL. The CDR3 totals 18 residues.